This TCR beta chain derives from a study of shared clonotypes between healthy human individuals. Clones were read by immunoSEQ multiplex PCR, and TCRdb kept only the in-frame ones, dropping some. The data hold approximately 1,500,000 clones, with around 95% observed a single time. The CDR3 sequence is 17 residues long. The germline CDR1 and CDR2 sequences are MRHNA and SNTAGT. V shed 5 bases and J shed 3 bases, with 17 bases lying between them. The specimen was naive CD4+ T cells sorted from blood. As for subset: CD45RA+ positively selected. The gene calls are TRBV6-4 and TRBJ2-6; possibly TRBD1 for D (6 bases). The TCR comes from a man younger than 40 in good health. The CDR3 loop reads CASSPLGPGVGANVLTF. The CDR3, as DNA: TGTGCCAGCAGTCCACTCGGGCCAGGGGTTGGGGCCAACGTCCTGACTTTC.